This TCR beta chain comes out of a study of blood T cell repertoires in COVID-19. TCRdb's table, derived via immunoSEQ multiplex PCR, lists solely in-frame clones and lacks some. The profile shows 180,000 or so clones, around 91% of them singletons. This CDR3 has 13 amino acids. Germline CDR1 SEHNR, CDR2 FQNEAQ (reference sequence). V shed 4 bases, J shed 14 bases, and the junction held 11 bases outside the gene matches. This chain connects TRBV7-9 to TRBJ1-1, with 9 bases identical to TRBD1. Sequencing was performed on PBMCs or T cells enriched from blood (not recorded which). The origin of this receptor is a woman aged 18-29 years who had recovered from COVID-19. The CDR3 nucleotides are TGTGCCAGCAGCTCCCGGGACAGGGTGCCATTGTTCTTT. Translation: CASSSRDRVPLFF.